This passage covers 12 T cell receptor beta chains from one sample sequenced in a study of T cell changes during pregnancy in multiple sclerosis. Measured with immunoSEQ multiplex PCR; TCRdb has only the in-frame clones, and not every one. This table has approximately 20,000 clones, over 65% appearing once. The specimen was CD8+ T cells from peripheral blood mononuclear cells, collected before pregnancy. Receptor source: a female donor with multiple sclerosis, enrolled in a pregnancy study.

V gene TRBV27 combines with J gene TRBJ2-7; 7 bases fit TRBD2. Germline V CDR1 and CDR2: MNHEY, SMNVEV (reference sequence). The CDR3 runs 14 residues. V was pared by 7 bases and J by 2 bases, with 8 bases of the junction left unmatched. The DNA for the CDR3 is TGTGCCAGCAATAGGCTAGCGGAGCCCTACGAGCAGTACTTC. Its translation is CASNRLAEPYEQYF.

This clone showed up just once. The chain employs TRBV25-1 and TRBJ2-2, with a weak D call TRBD2 (6 bases). V was shortened by 3 bases and J by 5 bases, with 16 bases between the two germline ends. This CDR3 has 16 amino acids. Per the germline V gene, CDR1 is MGHDK and CDR2 is SYGVNS. CDR3 sequence (DNA): TGTGCCAGCAGTGATCGTTTCGGGGGAGGTACCGGGGAGCTGTTTTTT. Amino acids: CASSDRFGGGTGELFF.

The rearrangement links TRBV7-3 to TRBJ2-5; TRBD2 agrees at 7 bases. The length of the CDR3 is 14 residues. Germline V CDR1 and CDR2: SGHTA, FQGTGA. V shed 5 bases and J 4 bases; nucleotides not matched to a gene: 7. The CDR3 spells CASSPTGGGETQYF. DNA for the CDR3: TGTGCCAGCAGCCCGACTGGGGGGGGAGAGACCCAGTACTTC.

The gene calls are TRBV2 and TRBJ1-2; D call uncertain. Germline loops: CDR1 SNHLY, CDR2 FYNNEI. The CDR3 runs to 14 residues. V was cut by 3 bases and J by 0 bases, with 8 bases left in between. The CDR3 DNA reads TGTGCCAGCAGTGATAACGGAGCTAACTATGGCTACACCTTC. This translates into CASSDNGANYGYTF.

This clone showed up just a few times. The J gene is TRBJ1-1, the V gene TRBV25-1; 7 nucleotides match TRBD1. Germline V lookup: CDR1 MGHDK, CDR2 SYGVNS. The junction had 0 bases not matched to a gene; V was cut back by 2 bases and J by 0 bases. CDR3 length: 14 residues. The CDR3 DNA is TGTGCCAGCAGTGAAACAGGGGTGAACACTGAAGCTTTCTTT. Translating gives CASSETGVNTEAFF. Looking up the rest from reference TRBV25-1 and TRBJ1-1 gives the full variable domain: EADIYQTPRYLVIGTGKKITLECSQTMGHDKMYWYQQDPGMELHLIHYSYGVNSTEKGDLSSESTVSRIRTEHFPLTLESARPSHTSQYLCASSETGVNTEAFFGQGTRLTVV.

The rearrangement joins TRBV9 to TRBJ1-1, with TRBD1 matching 7 bases. The CDR3 is 15 amino acids. In germline, CDR1 is SGDLS, CDR2 YYNGEE. V shed 5 bases, J shed 0 bases, and the junction held 7 bases outside the gene matches. The CDR3 nucleotides read TGTGCCAGCAGTCTCCTGGACAGGTTGAACACTGAAGCTTTCTTT. Residues: CASSLLDRLNTEAFF.

V is TRBV6-1 and J is TRBJ2-5; 7 bases are a match to TRBD2. Germline loops: CDR1 MNHNS, CDR2 SASEGT. The ends lost 1 base at V and 2 bases at J; junction bases unmatched: 4. There are 15 residues in the CDR3. CDR3 amino acids: CASSEEVGGQETQYF. For the CDR3, the DNA is TGTGCCAGCAGTGAAGAGGTGGGAGGGCAAGAGACCCAGTACTTC.

The chain is built from TRBV7-4 and TRBJ1-1, with a possible D match to TRBD1 (5 bases). CDR1 is SGHVT, CDR2 SQSDAQ, per germline. Deletions cut 1 base from V and 1 base from J, with 13 bases between. The CDR3 covers 16 residues. The CDR3 loop reads CASSLVGLGKNTEAFF. DNA of the CDR3: TGTGCCAGCAGCTTAGTGGGGCTGGGGAAGAACACTGAAGCTTTCTTT.

DNA for the CDR3: TGTGCCAGTAGGGCGGGGAGCGGGGAATCCTACAATGAGCAGTTCTTC. Translating it yields CASRAGSGESYNEQFF. The V call is TRBV19, the J call TRBJ2-1; 7 bases align to TRBD2. The CDR3 is 16 residues long. J lost 1 base, V lost 6 bases, and 9 bases had no gene match. The germline V gene encodes CDR1 LNHDA and CDR2 SQIVND (reference sequence). Supplemented by reference TRBV19 and TRBJ2-1, the full variable domain reads DGGITQSPKYLFRKEGQNVTLSCEQNLNHDAMYWYRQDPGQGLRLIYYSQIVNDFQKGDIAEGYSVSREKKESFPLTVTSAQKNPTAFYLCASRAGSGESYNEQFFGPGTRLTVL.

Regarding this clone: Other DNA sequences in this specimen translate into the identical CDR3. V gene TRBV6-5 combines with J gene TRBJ2-7, with a possible D match to TRBD1 (6 bases). Germline lookup yields CDR1 MNHEY and CDR2 SVGAGI. V lost 2 bases, J lost 3 bases, and 8 bases lay in between. This CDR3 spans 13 amino acids. The CDR3 sequence: CASSYADSYEQYF. The CDR3 DNA is TGTGCCAGCAGTTACGCGGACAGCTACGAGCAGTACTTC.

This chain connects TRBV9 to TRBJ2-3; 8 nucleotides match TRBD2. The ends lost 0 bases at V and 2 bases at J; junction bases unmatched: 5. Germline CDR1 SGDLS, CDR2 YYNGEE. The CDR3 runs 16 residues. CDR3 amino acids: CASSVVPGGPTDTQYF. CDR3 sequence (DNA): TGTGCCAGCAGCGTAGTACCGGGAGGGCCCACAGATACGCAGTATTTT.

The chain has TRBV4-1 and TRBJ1-1; maybe TRBD1 (6 bases). The V and J ends lost 4 bases and 4 bases respectively, with 13 bases between them. The CDR3 is 14 residues long. Germline V gene sequence: CDR1 MGHRA, CDR2 YSYEKL. Here the CDR3 reads CASSPTTGSTEAFF. DNA for the CDR3: TGCGCCAGCAGCCCAACGACAGGATCCACTGAAGCTTTCTTT.